Listed below are T cell receptor beta chains from one sample, sequenced in a study of T-cell reconstitution after alpha-beta-depleted transplantation in children. MiXCR was run by TCRdb on the PCR reads, yielding one entry per CDR3 protein. The sample carries around 440,000 distinct CDR3 sequences, roughly a tenth recorded once. The sequences come from PBMCs, collected before TCRalphabeta/CD19-depleted stem cell transplant. These receptors came from a child aged 2 to 10 with inherited bone marrow failure, due to receive a stem cell transplant. CDR3s include the opening cysteine and the closing phenylalanine or tryptophan. The D gene is left open where the match is weak. Clone sizes are given selectively: once, few, many, or a class where the clone is expanded.

V	length	size	J	D	CDR3	DNA
TRBV5-1	15	NA	TRBJ2-3	NA	CASSRADRFTDTQYF	TGCGCCAGCAGCCGAGCCGACAGGTTCACAGATACGCAGTATTTT
TRBV7-9	10	NA	TRBJ1-2	NA	CASTPNGYTF	TGTGCCAGCACCCCCAATGGCTACACCTTC
TRBV29-1	12	many	TRBJ2-7	TRBD1	CSAGTGTYEQYF	TGCAGCGCCGGGACAGGAACCTACGAGCAGTACTTC
TRBV28	15	many	TRBJ2-3	NA	CASSLVQEGPDTQYF	TGTGCCAGCAGTTTAGTCCAGGAGGGGCCAGATACGCAGTATTTT
TRBV29-1	15	many	TRBJ2-1	NA	CSVEGWGGHYNEQFF	TGCAGCGTTGAAGGTTGGGGGGGCCACTACAATGAGCAGTTCTTC
TRBV7-6	13	many	TRBJ2-7	TRBD1	CASSSGGDYEQYF	TGTGCCAGCAGCTCAGGGGGCGACTACGAGCAGTACTTC
TRBV5-1	14	NA	TRBJ1-5	NA	CASKPGRDNQPQHF	TGCGCCAGCAAACCCGGGAGAGATAATCAGCCCCAGCATTTT
TRBV6-2/TRBV6-3	14	many	TRBJ2-2	NA	CASSYSMDTGELFF	TGTGCCAGCAGTTACTCTATGGACACCGGGGAGCTGTTTTTT
TRBV20-1	15	NA	TRBJ2-3	NA	CSASVVFGSTDTQYF	TGCAGTGCTAGTGTGGTATTTGGTAGCACAGATACGCAGTATTTT
TRBV7-2	17	NA	TRBJ1-3	NA	CASSLMDRPSFGNTIYF	TGTGCCAGCAGCTTAATGGACAGACCGAGCTTTGGAAACACCATATATTTT